These T cell receptor beta chains were read from a single sample in a study of T-cell memory formation after mild COVID-19. From the 5' RACE reads, TCRdb called clonotypes with MiXCR, one entry per CDR3 protein. The data hold tens of thousands of distinct CDR3 sequences, with 6% to 7.5% observed a single time. The sample comprised PBMCs or a T cell subset sorted from them (not recorded which). The receptors shown here come from an adult who had mild COVID-19 (a few samples of this study predate the infection). Cell type and time point are not known. Both conserved end residues are part of each CDR3. A D gene is named only where the DNA matches it firmly. Rows may omit the clone size; those that give it use once, few, many or a size class.

CDR3 length,J gene,D gene,V gene,clone size,CDR3 DNA,CDR3 protein
16,TRBJ2-5,NA,TRBV5-5,many,TGTGCCAGCAGCTTGGCCGGTGGAGGGGGCCAAGAGACCCAGTACTTC,CASSLAGGGGQETQYF
15,TRBJ2-2,TRBD1,TRBV7-2,many,TGTGCCAGCAGCTACGGGACAGCGAACACCGGGGAGCTGTTTTTT,CASSYGTANTGELFF
16,TRBJ2-7,NA,TRBV6-5,NA,TGTGCCAGCAGTTTAAAGCCGGGCCCTCCCCCCGGGGAGCAGTACTTC,CASSLKPGPPPGEQYF
15,TRBJ2-7,NA,TRBV3-1,NA,TGTGCCAGCAGCCAACTCCCCTCACACGACTACGAGCAGTACTTC,CASSQLPSHDYEQYF
13,TRBJ2-1,NA,TRBV12-3/TRBV12-4,many,TGTGCCAGCAGTGGCCCCCAAGGCGATGAGCAGTTCTTC,CASSGPQGDEQFF
14,TRBJ2-2,NA,TRBV24-1,NA,TGTGCCGAGCCCGGAGGACGGGTGGCCGGGGAGCTGTTTTTT,CAEPGGRVAGELFF
15,TRBJ2-3,NA,TRBV12-3/TRBV12-4,many,TGTGCCAGCAGTTTAGGAGGGATCCTCACAGATACGCAGTATTTT,CASSLGGILTDTQYF
15,TRBJ1-1,NA,TRBV29-1,NA,TGCAGCGTCGTGAAAAGGGCTGGAAGGGACACTGAAGCTTTCTTT,CSVVKRAGRDTEAFF
12,TRBJ1-2,NA,TRBV19,few,TGTGCCAGTAGTATAGGTCCCTATGGCTACACCTTC,CASSIGPYGYTF
15,TRBJ2-6,NA,TRBV4-2,many,TGTGCCAGCAGCCCGCGCGACTCTGGGGCCAACGTCCTGACTTTC,CASSPRDSGANVLTF
13,TRBJ1-2,NA,TRBV6-5,few,TGTGCCAGCAGTTCGGGACCTAGCTATGGCTACACCTTC,CASSSGPSYGYTF
14,TRBJ2-7,NA,TRBV20-1,NA,TGCAGTGCTAAGAGGGGGGAGGAGAGCTACGAGCAGTACTTC,CSAKRGEESYEQYF
12,TRBJ1-2,TRBD1,TRBV7-2,few,TGTGCTATATCTCAGGGGGGCCGGGGCTACACCTTC,CAISQGGRGYTF
19,TRBJ2-5,NA,TRBV12-3/TRBV12-4,many,TGTGCCAGCAGTCAGAAACCCTCCGGGACACAGGGAGGTCGGGAGACCCAGTACTTC,CASSQKPSGTQGGRETQYF
12,TRBJ1-2,NA,TRBV30,few,TGTGCCTGGAGGTCAGGGTTCTATGGCTACACCTTC,CAWRSGFYGYTF
14,TRBJ2-2,TRBD1,TRBV27,many,TGTGCCAGCAGTCGGACAGGGGGGACCGGGGAGCTGTTTTTT,CASSRTGGTGELFF
16,TRBJ2-1,TRBD1,TRBV24-1,NA,TGTGCCACCAGTGGGATCCGGGACAGATCGGACAATGAGCAGTTCTTC,CATSGIRDRSDNEQFF
13,TRBJ2-3,NA,TRBV24-1,NA,TGTGCCACCAGTGGAGGTAAAACAGATACGCAGTATTTT,CATSGGKTDTQYF
13,TRBJ1-1,TRBD1,TRBV20-1,many,TGCAGTGCCGAGGGGGCCCTTTTCACTGAAGCTTTCTTT,CSAEGALFTEAFF
15,TRBJ2-1,NA,TRBV7-8,NA,TGTGCCAGTACCCCCCCTTGGGGGGAGACCAATGAGCAGTTCTTC,CASTPPWGETNEQFF
16,TRBJ2-4,TRBD1,TRBV24-1,many,TGTGCCACCAGTGATCGGGACAGTTCAGCCAAAAACATTCAGTACTTC,CATSDRDSSAKNIQYF
13,TRBJ1-2,TRBD1,TRBV6-1,NA,TGTGCCAGCAGTCCGGGACAGAGTCGTGGCTACACCTTC,CASSPGQSRGYTF
13,TRBJ1-1,NA,TRBV18,NA,TGTGCCAGCTCAGGAGATATGAACACTGAAGCTTTCTTT,CASSGDMNTEAFF
15,TRBJ1-2,NA,TRBV5-5,NA,TGTGCCAGCAGCCTAGGACAAGCTAGGACGGGGGGCTACACCTTC,CASSLGQARTGGYTF
15,TRBJ2-2,NA,TRBV12-3/TRBV12-4,many,TGTGCCAGCAGTTTAGCAGGGGCCTACACCGGGGAGCTGTTTTTT,CASSLAGAYTGELFF
16,TRBJ2-7,TRBD1,TRBV7-9,NA,TGTGCCAGCAGCTCACAAGGACAGGGGAGCTACTACGAGCAGTACTTC,CASSSQGQGSYYEQYF
14,TRBJ2-5,TRBD2,TRBV12-3/TRBV12-4,few,TGTGCCAGCAGTTTATCCCCTAGCGGGGAGACCCAGTACTTC,CASSLSPSGETQYF
16,TRBJ2-5,TRBD2,TRBV27,few,TGTGCCAGCAGTTTAAACCCAGCGGGGGGTAGAGAGACCCAGTACTTC,CASSLNPAGGRETQYF
13,TRBJ1-5,NA,TRBV4-3,NA,TGCGCCAGCAGCCAAGCGCGAGGTCAGCCCCAGCATTTT,CASSQARGQPQHF
14,TRBJ1-1,NA,TRBV11-2,NA,TGTGCCAGCAGCTCCGTTTGGGGGCGCACTGAAGCTTTCTTT,CASSSVWGRTEAFF